This T cell receptor (beta chain) emerged from a study of radiotherapy plus CTLA-4 blockade in lung cancer. Study-wide results and caveats: Clones of tumor-derived TCRs expanded in blood after radiotherapy plus ipilimumab.

Germline V lookup: CDR1 DFQATT, CDR2 SNEGSKA (reference sequence). This CDR3 is built from 10 residues. V lost 7 bases to trimming and J lost 5 bases, with 9 bases between them. Alongside CTLA-4 blockade with ipilimumab, patients with chemo-refractory metastatic non-small-cell lung cancer received focal radiation. The method was immunoSEQ multiplex PCR; TCRdb's version includes in-frame clones alone and lacks a portion of them. The table lists about 87,000 clones, roughly 86% of them singletons. This clone has a handful of counts. Its antigen is currently unknown. This receptor was obtained from a human donor with non-small cell lung cancer that progressed on radiotherapy plus ipilimumab. The genes are TRBV20-1 and TRBJ2-7; a weak D match, TRBD2 (5 bases). Here the sequenced sample was peripheral blood, taken from a patient treated with radiotherapy plus ipilimumab. CDR3 in amino acids: CSGGINEQYF. In DNA, the CDR3 is TGCAGTGGAGGGATAAACGAGCAGTACTTC.